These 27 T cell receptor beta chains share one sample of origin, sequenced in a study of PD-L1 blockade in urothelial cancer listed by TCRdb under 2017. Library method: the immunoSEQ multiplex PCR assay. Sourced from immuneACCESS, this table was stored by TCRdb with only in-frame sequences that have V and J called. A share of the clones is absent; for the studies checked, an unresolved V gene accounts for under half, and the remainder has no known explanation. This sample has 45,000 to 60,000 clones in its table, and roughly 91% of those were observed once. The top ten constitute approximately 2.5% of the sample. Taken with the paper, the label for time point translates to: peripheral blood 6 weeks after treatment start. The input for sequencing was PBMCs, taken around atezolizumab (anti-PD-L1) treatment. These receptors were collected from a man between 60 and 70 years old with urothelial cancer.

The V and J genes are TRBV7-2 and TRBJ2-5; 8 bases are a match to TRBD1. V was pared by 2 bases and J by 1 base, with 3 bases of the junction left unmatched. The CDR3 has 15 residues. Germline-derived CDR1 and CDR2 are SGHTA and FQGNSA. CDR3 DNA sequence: TGTGCCAGCAGCTTATTCGGACAGGGCCAAGAGACCCAGTACTTC. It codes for CASSLFGQGQETQYF.

The CDR3 bases are TGTGCCAGTAGTCAGGGGGCGGCTAGAGCTTTCTTT. It translates to CASSQGAARAFF. The V call is TRBV19, the J call TRBJ1-1, with TRBD1 matching over 8 bases. With 5 bases clipped from V and 10 bases from J, the junction kept 6 bases outside the gene matches. Germline CDR1 reads LNHDA; CDR2 reads SQIVND (reference sequence). The CDR3 contains 12 residues.

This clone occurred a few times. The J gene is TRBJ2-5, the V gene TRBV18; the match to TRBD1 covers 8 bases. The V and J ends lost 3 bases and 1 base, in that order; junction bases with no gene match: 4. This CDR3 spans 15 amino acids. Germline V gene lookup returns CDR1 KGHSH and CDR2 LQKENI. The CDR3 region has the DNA TGTGCCAGCTCACCGATCACAGGGGGCCAAGAGACCCAGTACTTC. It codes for CASSPITGGQETQYF.

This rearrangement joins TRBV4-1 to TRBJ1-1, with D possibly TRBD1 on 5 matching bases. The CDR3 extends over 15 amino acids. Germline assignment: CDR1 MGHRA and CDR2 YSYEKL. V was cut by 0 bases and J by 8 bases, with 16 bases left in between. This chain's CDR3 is CASSQEIGAGAEAFF. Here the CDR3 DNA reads TGCGCCAGCAGCCAAGAAATTGGGGCCGGCGCGGAAGCTTTCTTT.

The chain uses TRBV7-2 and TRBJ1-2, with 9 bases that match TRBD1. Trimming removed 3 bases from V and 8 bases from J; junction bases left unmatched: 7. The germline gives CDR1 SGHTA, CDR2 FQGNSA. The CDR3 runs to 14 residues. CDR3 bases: TGTGCCAGCAGCTTGGGACAGGGATTTCAGGGCTACACCTTC. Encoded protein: CASSLGQGFQGYTF.

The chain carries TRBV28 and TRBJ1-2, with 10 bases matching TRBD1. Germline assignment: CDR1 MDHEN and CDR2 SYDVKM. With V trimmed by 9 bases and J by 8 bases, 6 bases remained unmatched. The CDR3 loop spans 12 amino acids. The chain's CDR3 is CASRTGGEGYTF. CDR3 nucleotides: TGTGCCAGTCGGACAGGGGGGGAAGGCTACACCTTC.

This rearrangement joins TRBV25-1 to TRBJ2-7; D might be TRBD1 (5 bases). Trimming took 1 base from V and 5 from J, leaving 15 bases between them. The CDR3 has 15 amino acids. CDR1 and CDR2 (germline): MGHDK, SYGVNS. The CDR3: CASSESGRVRNEQYF. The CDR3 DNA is TGTGCCAGCAGTGAATCGGGCAGGGTACGGAACGAGCAGTACTTC.

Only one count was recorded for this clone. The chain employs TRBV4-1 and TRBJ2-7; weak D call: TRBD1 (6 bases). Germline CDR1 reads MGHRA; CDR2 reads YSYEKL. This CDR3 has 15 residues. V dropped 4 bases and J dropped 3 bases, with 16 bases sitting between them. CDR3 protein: CASSRPGTQNYEQYF. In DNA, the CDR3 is TGCGCCAGCAGCCGCCCCGGGACACAAAACTACGAGCAGTACTTC.

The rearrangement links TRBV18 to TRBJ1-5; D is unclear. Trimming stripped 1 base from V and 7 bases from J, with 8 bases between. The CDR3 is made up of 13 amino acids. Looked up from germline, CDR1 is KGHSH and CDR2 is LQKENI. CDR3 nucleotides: TGTGCCAGCTCACCACGGAGGGAACAGCCCCAGCATTTT. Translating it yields CASSPRREQPQHF.

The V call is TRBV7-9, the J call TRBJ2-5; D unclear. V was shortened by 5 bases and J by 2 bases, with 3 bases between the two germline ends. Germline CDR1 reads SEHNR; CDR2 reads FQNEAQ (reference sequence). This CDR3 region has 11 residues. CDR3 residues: CASSIQETQYF. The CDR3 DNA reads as TGTGCCAGCAGCATACAAGAGACCCAGTACTTC.

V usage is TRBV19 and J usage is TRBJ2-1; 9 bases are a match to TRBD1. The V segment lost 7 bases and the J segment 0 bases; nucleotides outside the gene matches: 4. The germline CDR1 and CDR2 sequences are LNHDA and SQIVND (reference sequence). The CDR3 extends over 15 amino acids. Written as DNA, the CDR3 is TGTGCCAGTACCGACAGGGGGAGCTCCTACAATGAGCAGTTCTTC. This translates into CASTDRGSSYNEQFF.

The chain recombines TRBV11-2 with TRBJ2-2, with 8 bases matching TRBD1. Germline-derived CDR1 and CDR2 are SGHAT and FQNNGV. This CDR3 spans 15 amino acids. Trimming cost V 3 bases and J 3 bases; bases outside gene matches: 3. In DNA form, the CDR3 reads TGTGCCAGCAGCTTCGGACAGGGTCACACCGGGGAGCTGTTTTTT. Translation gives CASSFGQGHTGELFF.

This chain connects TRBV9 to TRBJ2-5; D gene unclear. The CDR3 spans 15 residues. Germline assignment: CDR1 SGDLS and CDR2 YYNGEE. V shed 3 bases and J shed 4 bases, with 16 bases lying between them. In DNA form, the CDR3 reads TGTGCCAGCAGCGCCGTGGCGTTAGCTGGAGAGACCCAGTACTTC. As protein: CASSAVALAGETQYF.

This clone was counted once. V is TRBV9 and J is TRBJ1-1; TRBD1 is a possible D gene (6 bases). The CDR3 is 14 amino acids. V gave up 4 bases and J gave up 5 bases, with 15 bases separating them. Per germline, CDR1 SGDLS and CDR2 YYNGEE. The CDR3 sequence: CASSSGGGRTEAFF. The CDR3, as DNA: TGTGCCAGCAGCTCGGGCGGGGGGCGAACTGAAGCTTTCTTT.

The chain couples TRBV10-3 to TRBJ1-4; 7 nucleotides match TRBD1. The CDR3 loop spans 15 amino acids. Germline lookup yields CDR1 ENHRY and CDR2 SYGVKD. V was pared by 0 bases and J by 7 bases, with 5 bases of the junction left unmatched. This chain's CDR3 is CAISESTGLSEKLFF. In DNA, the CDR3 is TGTGCCATCAGTGAGTCGACAGGGTTGAGTGAAAAACTGTTTTTT.

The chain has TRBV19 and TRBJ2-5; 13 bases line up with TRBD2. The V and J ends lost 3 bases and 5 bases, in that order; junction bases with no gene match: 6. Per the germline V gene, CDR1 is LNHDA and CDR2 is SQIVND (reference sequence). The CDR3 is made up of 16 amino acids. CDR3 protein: CASSIKTSGRRETQYF. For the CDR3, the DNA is TGTGCCAGTAGTATCAAGACTAGCGGGAGGAGGGAGACCCAGTACTTC.

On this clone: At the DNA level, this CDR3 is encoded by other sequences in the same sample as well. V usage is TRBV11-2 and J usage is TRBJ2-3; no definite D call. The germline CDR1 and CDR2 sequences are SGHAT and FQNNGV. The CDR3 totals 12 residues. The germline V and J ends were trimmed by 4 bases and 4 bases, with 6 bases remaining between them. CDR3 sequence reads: CASSSRSDTQYF. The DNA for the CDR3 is TGTGCCAGCAGCTCCCGGTCAGATACGCAGTATTTT. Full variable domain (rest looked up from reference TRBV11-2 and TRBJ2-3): EAGVAQSPRYKIIEKRQSVAFWCNPISGHATLYWYQQILGQGPKLLIQFQNNGVVDDSQLPKDRFSAERLKGVDSTLKIQPAKLEDSAVYLCASSSRSDTQYFGPGTRLTVL.

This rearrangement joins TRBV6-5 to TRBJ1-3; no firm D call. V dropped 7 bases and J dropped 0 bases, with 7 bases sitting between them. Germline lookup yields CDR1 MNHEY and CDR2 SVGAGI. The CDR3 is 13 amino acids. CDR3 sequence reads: CASIGSSGNTIYF. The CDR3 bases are TGTGCCAGCATCGGGAGCTCTGGAAACACCATATATTTT.

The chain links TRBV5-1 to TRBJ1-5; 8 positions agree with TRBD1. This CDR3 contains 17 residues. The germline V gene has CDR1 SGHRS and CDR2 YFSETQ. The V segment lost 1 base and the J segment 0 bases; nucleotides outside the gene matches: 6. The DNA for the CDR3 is TGCGCCAGCAGCTTGTCACAGGGGGTATATAGCAATCAGCCCCAGCATTTT. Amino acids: CASSLSQGVYSNQPQHF. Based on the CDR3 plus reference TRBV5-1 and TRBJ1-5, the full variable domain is KAGVTQTPRYLIKTRGQQVTLSCSPISGHRSVSWYQQTPGQGLQFLFEYFSETQRNKGNFPGRFSGRQFSNSRSEMNVSTLELGDSALYLCASSLSQGVYSNQPQHFGDGTRLSIL.

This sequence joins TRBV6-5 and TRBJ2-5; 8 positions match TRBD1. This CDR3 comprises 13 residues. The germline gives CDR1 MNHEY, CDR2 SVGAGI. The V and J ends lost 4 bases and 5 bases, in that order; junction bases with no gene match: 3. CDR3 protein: CASSSDRDETQYF. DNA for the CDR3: TGTGCCAGCAGTTCGGACAGGGATGAGACCCAGTACTTC.

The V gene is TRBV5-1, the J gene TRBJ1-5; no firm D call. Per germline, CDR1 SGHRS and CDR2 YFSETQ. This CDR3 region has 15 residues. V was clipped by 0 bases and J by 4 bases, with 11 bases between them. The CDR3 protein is CASSLDGSPNQPQHF. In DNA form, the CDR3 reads TGCGCCAGCAGCTTGGACGGGTCCCCTAATCAGCCCCAGCATTTT.

Written as DNA, the CDR3 is TGTGCCAGCAGAAGGACTAGCGGAAACTCCTACGAGCAGTACTTC. It is translated as CASRRTSGNSYEQYF. V and J are TRBV28 and TRBJ2-7; 10 bases are shared with TRBD2. Germline V gives CDR1 MDHEN, CDR2 SYDVKM. The CDR3 is 15 amino acids. V lost 6 bases and J lost 0; bases outside the gene matches: 5.

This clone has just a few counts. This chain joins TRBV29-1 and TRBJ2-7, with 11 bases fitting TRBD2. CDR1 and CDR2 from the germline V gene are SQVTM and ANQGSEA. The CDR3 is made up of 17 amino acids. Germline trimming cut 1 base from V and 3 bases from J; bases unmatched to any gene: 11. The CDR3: CSVEGREGTSGDYEQYF. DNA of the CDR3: TGCAGCGTTGAAGGGCGGGAGGGGACTAGCGGTGACTACGAGCAGTACTTC.

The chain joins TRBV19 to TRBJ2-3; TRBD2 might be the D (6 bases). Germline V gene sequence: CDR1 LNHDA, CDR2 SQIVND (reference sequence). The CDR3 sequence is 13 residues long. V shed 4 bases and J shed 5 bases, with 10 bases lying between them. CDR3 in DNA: TGTGCCAGTAGTAGGGACTTAGAAGATACGCAGTATTTT. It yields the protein CASSRDLEDTQYF. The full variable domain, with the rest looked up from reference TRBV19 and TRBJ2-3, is DGGITQSPKYLFRKEGQNVTLSCEQNLNHDAMYWYRQDPGQGLRLIYYSQIVNDFQKGDIAEGYSVSREKKESFPLTVTSAQKNPTAFYLCASSRDLEDTQYFGPGTRLTVL.

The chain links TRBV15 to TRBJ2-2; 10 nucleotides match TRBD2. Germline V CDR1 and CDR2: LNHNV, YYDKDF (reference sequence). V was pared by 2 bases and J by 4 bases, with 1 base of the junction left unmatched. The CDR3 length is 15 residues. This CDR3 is CATSRIAGGTGELFF. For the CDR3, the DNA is TGTGCCACCAGCAGAATAGCGGGAGGCACCGGGGAGCTGTTTTTT. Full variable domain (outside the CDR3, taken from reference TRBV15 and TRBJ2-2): DAMVIQNPRYQVTQFGKPVTLSCSQTLNHNVMYWYQQKSSQAPKLLFHYYDKDFNNEADTPDNFQSRRPNTSFCFLDIRSPGLGDTAMYLCATSRIAGGTGELFFGEGSRLTVL.

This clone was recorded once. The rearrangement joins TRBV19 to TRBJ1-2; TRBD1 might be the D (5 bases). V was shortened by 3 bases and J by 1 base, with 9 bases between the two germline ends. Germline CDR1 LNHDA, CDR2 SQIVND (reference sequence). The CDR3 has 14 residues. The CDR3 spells CASSIQGINYGYTF. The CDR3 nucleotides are TGTGCCAGTAGTATTCAGGGAATTAACTATGGCTACACCTTC.

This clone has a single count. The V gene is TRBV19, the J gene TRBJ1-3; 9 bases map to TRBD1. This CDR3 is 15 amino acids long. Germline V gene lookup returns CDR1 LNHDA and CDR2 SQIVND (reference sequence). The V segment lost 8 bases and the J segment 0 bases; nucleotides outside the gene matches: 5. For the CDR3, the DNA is TGTGCCAGTTCACAGGGGGCAAGCTCTGGAAACACCATATATTTT. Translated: CASSQGASSGNTIYF.